The sequence of this T cell receptor beta chain was determined in a study of CD8+CD57+ T cells in acquired aplastic anemia. It was genomic DNA that served as the template for profiling TCR beta VDJ and CDR3. TCRdb itself ran the reads through MiXCR, one entry per CDR3 protein. The sample has 150,000 or so distinct CDR3 sequences, roughly 50% seen once; the top ten hold 3.2%. Patients included in sequencing had previously demonstrated CD8+CD57+ cell expansion by flow cytometry. This TCR was recovered from a human donor with aplastic anemia. Sequencing was done on a sample of sorted CD4+, CD8+, or CD8+CD57+ T cells (not recorded which) from PBMCs.

The CDR3 DNA is TGTGCCAGCAGCCAAGATAAAGCAGGGCCCTACGAGCAGTACTTC. Its translation is CASSQDKAGPYEQYF. This rearrangement joins TRBV2 to TRBJ2-7; D may be TRBD1 (5 bases). Germline V CDR1 and CDR2: SNHLY, FYNNEI. The CDR3 loop spans 15 amino acids. V lost 6 bases, J lost 2 bases, and 17 bases lay in between.